Reported below is one T cell receptor beta chain. Its target is not known. This entry comes from a study of radiotherapy plus CTLA-4 blockade in lung cancer. Study-wide points: Peripheral blood showed expansion of tumor-derived TCR clones after radiotherapy and ipilimumab.

Losses at the gene ends were 8 bases for V and 2 bases for J; bases not matched to a gene: 10. The CDR3 has 15 residues. CDR1 is SNHLY, CDR2 FYNNEI, per germline. Using immunoSEQ multiplex PCR, the repertoire was profiled, and TCRdb retains in-frame clones only, with some absent. The sample includes approximately 60,000 clones, about 72% of them seen just once. This material consisted of peripheral blood, taken from a patient treated with radiotherapy plus ipilimumab. This clonotype was sampled from a human donor with non-small cell lung cancer who had a complete response to radiotherapy plus ipilimumab. The rearrangement links TRBV2 to TRBJ2-3, with TRBD2 matching over 7 bases. The CDR3 coding sequence is TGTGCCAGCGTGGTCGAGCGGGGCATCACAGATACGCAGTATTTT. Translating gives CASVVERGITDTQYF.